The rows below give T cell receptor beta chains drawn from one sample of a study. TCRdb re-called the RT-PCR reads with MiXCR, one entry per CDR3 protein. The table lists more than 600,000 distinct CDR3 sequences, 14% of them singletons. The sample consisted of memory CD4+ T cells from blood. The source of these receptors is a female donor in good health, serving as a healthy control. Both conserved end residues are part of each CDR3. A D gene is named only where the DNA matches it firmly. Clone size is given for some rows only: seen once, a few or many times, or a class if the clone is expanded.

size: many; J: TRBJ2-2; D: TRBD2; length: 15; V: TRBV30; DNA: TGTGCCTGGATCTACCCGGGACTAGCGCGCGGGGAGCTGTTTTTT; CDR3: CAWIYPGLARGELFF
size: many; J: TRBJ1-1; D: .; length: 15; V: TRBV28; DNA: TGTGCCAGCAGTCAGACAAACCAGGGTCGCACTGAAGCTTTCTTT; CDR3: CASSQTNQGRTEAFF
size: few; J: TRBJ1-1; D: .; length: 14; V: TRBV25-1; DNA: TGTGCCAGCAGTGGGTTTACTGGGTTGGCTGAAGCTTTCTTT; CDR3: CASSGFTGLAEAFF
size: few; J: TRBJ2-1; D: TRBD1; length: 15; V: TRBV9; DNA: TGTGCCAGCAGCGCCTTAGGGACAGGGGGAAATGAGCAGTTCTTC; CDR3: CASSALGTGGNEQFF
size: many; J: TRBJ2-3; D: .; length: 14; V: TRBV20-1; DNA: TGCAGTGCTAGACTGGGCGGGAGCACAGATACGCAGTATTTT; CDR3: CSARLGGSTDTQYF
size: .; J: TRBJ1-6; D: .; length: 16; V: TRBV9; DNA: TGTGCCAGCAGCGTAGGCGAATCGGGGCTCGAATCACCCCTCCACTTT; CDR3: CASSVGESGLESPLHF
size: .; J: TRBJ2-3; D: .; length: 14; V: TRBV30; DNA: TGTGCCTGGAGTCCAGGGGGGGTCACAGATACGCAGTATTTT; CDR3: CAWSPGGVTDTQYF
size: many; J: TRBJ2-2; D: .; length: 13; V: TRBV7-3; DNA: TGTGCCAGCAGCTTAGGCGGTACCGGGGAGCTGTTTTTT; CDR3: CASSLGGTGELFF
size: .; J: TRBJ2-1; D: TRBD1; length: 16; V: TRBV11-3; DNA: TGTGCCAGCAGCCCCAGGACAGGGTGGACCTACAATGAGCAGTTCTTC; CDR3: CASSPRTGWTYNEQFF
size: .; J: TRBJ2-3; D: TRBD2; length: 18; V: TRBV6-5; DNA: TGTGCCAGCAGGGGACTAGCGGGAGATTCCTCTAGCACAGATACGCAGTATTTT; CDR3: CASRGLAGDSSSTDTQYF
size: many; J: TRBJ1-3; D: .; length: 14; V: TRBV12-3/TRBV12-4; DNA: TGTGCCAGCACTTCTACCTCGTTTGGAAACACCATATATTTT; CDR3: CASTSTSFGNTIYF
size: .; J: TRBJ2-3; D: TRBD2; length: 12; V: TRBV20-1; DNA: TGCAGTGCACTAGCGGGCACAGATACGCAGTATTTT; CDR3: CSALAGTDTQYF
size: .; J: TRBJ2-1; D: .; length: 15; V: TRBV9; DNA: TGTGCCAGCAGCGTGTCCGGGACTCCCCCCGGCGAGCAGTTCTTC; CDR3: CASSVSGTPPGEQFF
size: .; J: TRBJ1-1; D: .; length: 17; V: TRBV9; DNA: TGTGCCAGCAGCCCGGGATTTGGGATGAATGGGAACACTGAAGCTTTCTTT; CDR3: CASSPGFGMNGNTEAFF
size: .; J: TRBJ2-7; D: .; length: 14; V: TRBV20-1; DNA: TGCAGTGCTACGGAGGACGCTAACTCCTACGAGCAGTACTTC; CDR3: CSATEDANSYEQYF
size: .; J: TRBJ2-1; D: .; length: 14; V: TRBV7-7; DNA: TGTGCTAGCAGCCCTACTGAAATCTACAATGAGCAGTTCTTC; CDR3: CASSPTEIYNEQFF
size: many; J: TRBJ2-2; D: .; length: 16; V: TRBV12-3/TRBV12-4; DNA: TGTGCCAGCAGTTTAGTGTCGGGAATTAACACCGGGGAGCTGTTTTTT; CDR3: CASSLVSGINTGELFF
size: .; J: TRBJ2-5; D: .; length: 15; V: TRBV4-1; DNA: TGCGCCAGCAGCCCAAATGTCGGGTCGGGAGAGACCCAGTACTTC; CDR3: CASSPNVGSGETQYF
size: few; J: TRBJ1-3; D: .; length: 15; V: TRBV18; DNA: TGTGCCAGCTCTGAATTTGGGGGCGCCGGAAACACCATATATTTT; CDR3: CASSEFGGAGNTIYF
size: .; J: TRBJ2-1; D: TRBD2; length: 16; V: TRBV5-5; DNA: TGTGCCAGCAGCGGGGCAGAAGCGGGAGTTTTAGATGAGCAGTTCTTC; CDR3: CASSGAEAGVLDEQFF
size: many; J: TRBJ2-3; D: TRBD2; length: 17; V: TRBV5-1; DNA: TGCGCCAGCAGCCAAGCGACTAGCGGGAGAGGCACAGATACGCAGTATTTT; CDR3: CASSQATSGRGTDTQYF
size: .; J: TRBJ1-6; D: .; length: 14; V: TRBV20-1; DNA: TGCAGTGCTAGAGAGGGAGAGACGAATTCACCCCTCCACTTT; CDR3: CSAREGETNSPLHF
size: many; J: TRBJ2-2; D: .; length: 13; V: TRBV27; DNA: TGTGCCAGCAGTTGGGTGAACACCGGGGAGCTGTTTTTT; CDR3: CASSWVNTGELFF
size: .; J: TRBJ2-3; D: .; length: 13; V: TRBV5-1; DNA: TGCGCCAGCAGCTTACAGGCCATGGATACGCAGTATTTT; CDR3: CASSLQAMDTQYF
size: .; J: TRBJ1-5; D: .; length: 15; V: TRBV30; DNA: TGTGCCTGGAGTGTGACAGGAACGAGCAATCAGCCCCAGCATTTT; CDR3: CAWSVTGTSNQPQHF
size: few; J: TRBJ2-1; D: .; length: 13; V: TRBV5-1; DNA: TGCGCCAGCAGTTTGGGCCCGTTTGATGAGCAGTTCTTC; CDR3: CASSLGPFDEQFF
size: .; J: TRBJ2-3; D: .; length: 16; V: TRBV6-5; DNA: TGTGCCAGCAGTTACGACGGACGGAGGGTAGCGGATACGCAGTATTTT; CDR3: CASSYDGRRVADTQYF
size: .; J: TRBJ2-1; D: .; length: 14; V: TRBV6-1; DNA: TGTGCCAGCAGTGAAGCGCTTCGGCTCAATGAGCAGTTCTTC; CDR3: CASSEALRLNEQFF
size: .; J: TRBJ2-1; D: TRBD2; length: 13; V: TRBV19; DNA: TGTGCCACACGGACTAGCGAGTACAATGAGCAGTTCTTC; CDR3: CATRTSEYNEQFF
size: .; J: TRBJ2-2; D: .; length: 15; V: TRBV11-3; DNA: TGTGCCAGCAGCCAAGGGCAGGGGTTCCCCGGGGAGCTGTTTTTT; CDR3: CASSQGQGFPGELFF
size: many; J: TRBJ2-5; D: .; length: 15; V: TRBV9; DNA: TGTGCCAGCAGCGTAGGCGCAGGGACACCAGAGACCCAGTACTTC; CDR3: CASSVGAGTPETQYF